This T cell receptor (beta chain) was obtained from a study of cytomegalovirus exposure and HLA in healthy donors. Study details: In a later analysis, it was reported that the approximately 110 validation repertoires had been produced on the same platform as the 600 to 850 repertoires belonging to the first cohort.

Concerning this clone itself: The antigen is unknown.

The CDR3 totals 15 residues. Germline loops: CDR1 LNHDA, CDR2 SQIVND (reference sequence). The V gene lost 7 bases and the J gene lost 0 bases, with 12 bases spanning the gap. Assay used: immunoSEQ multiplex PCR; TCRdb lists only in-frame clones, some missing. The table records 210,000 or so clones, 85% to 90% of them present only once. Findings of the study overall: Confirmation was obtained in vitro that a few CMV-associated chains are specific for CMV antigens. Researchers catalogued approximately 170 TCR beta chains as cytomegalovirus-associated. Most observed TCR sequences were rare, whereas some public TCRs were detected in many donors.

The source of this sequence is a woman younger than 35 in good health and CMV-seronegative. The rearrangement links TRBV19 to TRBJ2-2; D is possibly TRBD2 (6 bases). Source material: PBMCs. The CDR3 sequence is CASKSGRPNTGELFF. CDR3 in DNA: TGTGCCAGTAAGAGCGGGCGGCCGAACACCGGGGAGCTGTTTTTT.